One and the same sample provided the 14 T cell receptor beta chains below, sequenced in a study of type 1 regulatory T cells. TCRdb redid the calling of the reads with MiXCR, one entry per CDR3 protein. Of about 68,000 distinct CDR3 sequences listed, about 60% were seen once; the top ten hold about 8%. No antigen is known for these receptors. The specimen sequenced was cultured T cells, either the whole culture or a sorted T cell fraction (not recorded which). Indicated subset: Tr1-enriched cell product generated in vitro against host alloantigens. The receptors originated from a human donor in good health.

CDR3 protein: CASSLQGAVNGYTF. For the CDR3, the DNA is TGTGCCAGCAGCTTACAGGGGGCTGTTAATGGCTACACCTTC. This chain uses TRBV27 with TRBJ1-2; 9 nucleotides match TRBD1. The CDR3 runs to 14 residues. V lost 6 bases to trimming and J lost 6 bases; unmatched junction nucleotides: 8. The germline V gene has CDR1 MNHEY and CDR2 SMNVEV (reference sequence).

The chain is built from TRBV28 and TRBJ2-7; D possibly corresponds to TRBD1 (7 bases). Germline CDR1 and CDR2: MDHEN and SYDVKM. The V end was cut by 6 bases, the J end by 4 bases, with 19 bases between. The CDR3 loop spans 15 amino acids. This CDR3 is CASREGAGLSYEQYF. DNA for the CDR3: TGTGCCAGCAGGGAGGGGGCAGGGCTGTCGTACGAGCAGTACTTC.

Remarks on this clonotype: A junction boundary mismatches the germline segment, possibly from a read error. The J gene is TRBJ1-1, the V gene TRBV18; D is perhaps TRBD1 (6 bases). Germline CDR1 KGHSH, CDR2 LQKENI. The CDR3 contains 16 residues. CDR3 amino acids: CVSSLLPGHLNTEAFF. CDR3 coding DNA: TGTGTCAGCTCACTACTACCGGGACACCTGAACACTGAAGCTTTCTTT.

V and J are TRBV12-5 and TRBJ1-1, with D unresolved. The V gene's germline CDR1 is LGHNT and CDR2 FRNRAP. The CDR3 covers 13 residues. The germline V and J ends were trimmed by 1 base and 2 bases, with 5 bases remaining between them. Here the CDR3 reads CASGLEVNTEAFF. DNA of the CDR3: TGTGCTAGTGGTTTGGAGGTTAACACTGAAGCTTTCTTT.

This chain connects TRBV5-1 to TRBJ1-2, with no clear D. From germline, CDR1 is SGHRS and CDR2 YFSETQ. The CDR3 contains 13 residues. V dropped 4 bases and J dropped 8 bases, with 15 bases sitting between them. This CDR3 is CASSHTLDLGYTF. The CDR3 DNA reads as TGCGCCAGCAGCCATACACTCGATCTGGGCTACACCTTC.

About this clonotype: One junction end disagrees with the germline gene, perhaps due to a read error. The J gene is TRBJ2-3, the V gene TRBV4-1; D is unclear. The CDR3 is 13 residues long. Looked up from germline, CDR1 is MGHRA and CDR2 is YSYEKL. The CDR3 sequence is CAGSQEAVYTQYF. The CDR3 DNA reads TGCGCCGGCAGCCAAGAAGCCGTCTATACGCAGTATTTT.

The chain links TRBV4-1 to TRBJ2-1; 11 nucleotides match TRBD2. This CDR3 has 16 residues. The germline V gene encodes CDR1 MGHRA and CDR2 YSYEKL. The V segment lost 2 bases and the J segment 4 bases; nucleotides outside the gene matches: 4. DNA of the CDR3: TGCGCCAGCAGCCAACCGACTAGCGGGAAGTACAATGAGCAGTTCTTC. Translation gives CASSQPTSGKYNEQFF.

The genes are TRBV7-8 and TRBJ2-3; D not resolved. CDR3 length: 14 amino acids. CDR1 is SGHVS and CDR2 is FQNEAQ in the germline V gene. V was cut by 5 bases and J by 13 bases, with 22 bases left in between. As DNA, the CDR3 is TGTGCCAGCAGCCCCCTAAGGAGCCCAGAATCCGAGTATTTT. Translating it yields CASSPLRSPESEYF.

The V call is TRBV5-1, the J call TRBJ2-3; weak D call: TRBD2 (6 bases). The length of the CDR3 is 15 residues. The V and J ends lost 0 bases and 5 bases respectively, with 13 bases between them. Germline CDR1 reads SGHRS; CDR2 reads YFSETQ. In DNA, the CDR3 is TGCGCCAGCAGCTTGGTTGCGGGATCGGAAGATACGCAGTATTTT. It encodes CASSLVAGSEDTQYF.

This sequence joins TRBV9 and TRBJ2-1; 9 positions match TRBD1. From germline, CDR1 is SGDLS and CDR2 YYNGEE. V shed 2 bases, J shed 4 bases, and the junction held 7 bases outside the gene matches. The CDR3 has 16 amino acids. The CDR3 nucleotides read TGTGCCAGCAGCGTCCGGACAGGGGAGAGATACAATGAGCAGTTCTTC. Its protein is CASSVRTGERYNEQFF.

This clonotype was seen once. J is TRBJ2-3 and V is TRBV5-5, with TRBD2 matching 7 bases. The CDR3 has 17 residues. Germline trimming cut 3 bases from V and 2 bases from J; bases unmatched to any gene: 12. The germline gives CDR1 SGHKS, CDR2 YYEKEE (reference sequence). CDR3 residues: CASSSTGTIRITDTQYF. The CDR3 DNA follows: TGTGCCAGCAGCTCTACCGGGACTATTCGAATCACAGATACGCAGTATTTT.

This clonotype was observed a few times. The genes are TRBV7-2 and TRBJ2-7, with 7 bases identical to TRBD2. This CDR3 spans 15 amino acids. J was trimmed by 2 bases and V by 2 bases; bases with no gene match: 6. CDR1 is SGHTA, CDR2 FQGNSA, per germline. The CDR3: CASSLLGGSTYEQYF. The CDR3 coding sequence is TGTGCCAGCAGCTTACTTGGCGGGAGTACCTACGAGCAGTACTTC.

The chain combines TRBV5-1 with TRBJ2-1; 9 positions match TRBD2. Unmatched junction bases numbered 11, after V lost 4 bases and J lost 9 bases. In germline, CDR1 is SGHRS, CDR2 YFSETQ. The CDR3 is 15 amino acids. CDR3 bases: TGCGCCAGCAGCCCGGGGACTAGCCGGGCTGGTGAGCAGTTCTTC. Encoded protein: CASSPGTSRAGEQFF.

The J gene is TRBJ2-1, the V gene TRBV12-3 or TRBV12-4, with 12 nucleotides matching TRBD2. The CDR3 consists of 16 residues. Trimming cost V 2 bases and J 8 bases; bases outside gene matches: 7. The CDR3 here is CASSLWASGRGDEQFF. The CDR3 nucleotides read TGTGCCAGCAGTTTATGGGCTAGCGGGAGGGGGGATGAGCAGTTCTTC.